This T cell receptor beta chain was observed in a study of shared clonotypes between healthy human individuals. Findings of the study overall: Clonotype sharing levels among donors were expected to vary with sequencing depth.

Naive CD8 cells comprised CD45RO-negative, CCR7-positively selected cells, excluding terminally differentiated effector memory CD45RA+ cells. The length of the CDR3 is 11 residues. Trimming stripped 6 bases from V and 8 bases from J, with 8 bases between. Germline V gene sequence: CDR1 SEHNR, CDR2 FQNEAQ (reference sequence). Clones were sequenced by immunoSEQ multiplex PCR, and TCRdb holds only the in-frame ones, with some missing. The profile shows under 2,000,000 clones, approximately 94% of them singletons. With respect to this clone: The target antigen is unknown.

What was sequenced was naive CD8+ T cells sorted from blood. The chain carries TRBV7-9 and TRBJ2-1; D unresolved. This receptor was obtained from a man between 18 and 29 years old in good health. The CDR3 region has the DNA TGTGCCAGCAGAGGAAGCGATGAGCAGTTCTTC. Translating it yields CASRGSDEQFF.